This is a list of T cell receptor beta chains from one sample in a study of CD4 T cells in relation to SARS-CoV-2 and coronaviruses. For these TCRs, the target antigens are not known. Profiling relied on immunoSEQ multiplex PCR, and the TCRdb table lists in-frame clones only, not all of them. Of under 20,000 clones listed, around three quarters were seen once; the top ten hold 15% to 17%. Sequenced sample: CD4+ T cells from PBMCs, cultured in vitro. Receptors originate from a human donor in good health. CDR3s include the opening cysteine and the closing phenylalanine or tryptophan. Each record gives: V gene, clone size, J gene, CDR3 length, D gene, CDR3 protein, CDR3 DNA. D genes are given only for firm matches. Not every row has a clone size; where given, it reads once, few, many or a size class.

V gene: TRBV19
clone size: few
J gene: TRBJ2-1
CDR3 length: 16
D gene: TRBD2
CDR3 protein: CASSSPRASGYNEQFF
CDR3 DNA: TGTGCCAGTAGTAGCCCCAGGGCTAGCGGATACAATGAGCAGTTCTTC

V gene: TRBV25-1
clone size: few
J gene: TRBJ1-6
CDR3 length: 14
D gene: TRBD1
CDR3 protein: CASSEDRGNSPLHF
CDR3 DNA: TGTGCCAGCAGTGAGGACAGGGGGAATTCACCCCTCCACTTT

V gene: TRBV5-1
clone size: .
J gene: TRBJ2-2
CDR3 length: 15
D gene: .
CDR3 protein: CASRTAYRANGELFF
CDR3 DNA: TGCGCCAGCCGCACCGCTTACAGGGCCAACGGGGAGCTGTTTTTT

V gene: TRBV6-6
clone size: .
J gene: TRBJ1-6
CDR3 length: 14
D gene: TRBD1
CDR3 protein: CASSQGQGARPLHF
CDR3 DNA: TGTGCCAGCAGCCAGGGACAGGGGGCAAGACCCCTCCACTTT

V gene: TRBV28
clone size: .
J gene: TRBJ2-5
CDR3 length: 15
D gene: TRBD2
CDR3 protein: CASSLGLAGLETQYF
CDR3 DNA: TGTGCCAGCAGTTTAGGCCTAGCGGGACTTGAGACCCAGTACTTC

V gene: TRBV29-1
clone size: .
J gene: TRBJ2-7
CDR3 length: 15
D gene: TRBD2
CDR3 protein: CSVRGVFQASYEQYF
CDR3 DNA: TGCAGCGTACGGGGGGTATTCCAGGCCTCCTACGAGCAGTACTTC

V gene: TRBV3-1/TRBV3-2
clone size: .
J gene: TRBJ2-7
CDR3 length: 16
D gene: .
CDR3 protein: CASSQFTAGLGSEQYF
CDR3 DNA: TGTGCCAGCAGCCAATTCACTGCAGGGTTAGGTAGCGAGCAGTACTTC

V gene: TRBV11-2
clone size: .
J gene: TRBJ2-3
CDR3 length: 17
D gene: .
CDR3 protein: CASSFGRHRVGTDTQYF
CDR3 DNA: TGTGCCAGCAGCTTTGGCCGACACAGGGTTGGGACAGATACGCAGTATTTT

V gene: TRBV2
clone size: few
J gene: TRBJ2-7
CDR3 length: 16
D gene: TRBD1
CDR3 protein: CASRAVGGQGSYEQYF
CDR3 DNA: TGTGCCAGCAGGGCGGTGGGGGGACAGGGTTCCTACGAGCAGTACTTC

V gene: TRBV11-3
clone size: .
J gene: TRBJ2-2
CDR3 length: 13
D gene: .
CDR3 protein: CASRGAGTGELFF
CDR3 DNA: TGTGCCAGCAGAGGAGCGGGCACCGGGGAGCTGTTTTTT

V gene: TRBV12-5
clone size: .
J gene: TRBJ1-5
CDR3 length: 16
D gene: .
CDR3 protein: CASGLVIGDHNQPQHF
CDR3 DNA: TGTGCTAGTGGTTTGGTAATCGGGGACCACAATCAGCCCCAGCATTTT

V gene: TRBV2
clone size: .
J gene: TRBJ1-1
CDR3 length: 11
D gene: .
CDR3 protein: CASIRNTEAFF
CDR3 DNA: TGTGCCAGCATTAGGAACACTGAAGCTTTCTTT

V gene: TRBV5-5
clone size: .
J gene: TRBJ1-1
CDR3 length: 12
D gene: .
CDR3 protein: CASSFVGDRAFF
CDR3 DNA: TGTGCCAGCAGCTTTGTGGGGGATCGAGCTTTCTTT

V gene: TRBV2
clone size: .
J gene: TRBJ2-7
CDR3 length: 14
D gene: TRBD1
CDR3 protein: CASSLSGTGYEQYF
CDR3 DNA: TGTGCCAGCAGCCTTTCTGGGACAGGCTACGAGCAGTACTTC

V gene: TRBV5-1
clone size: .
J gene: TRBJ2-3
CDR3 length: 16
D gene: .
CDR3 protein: CASSLGLTGVSDTQYF
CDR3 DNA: TGCGCCAGCAGCTTGGGACTCACCGGGGTATCAGATACGCAGTATTTT

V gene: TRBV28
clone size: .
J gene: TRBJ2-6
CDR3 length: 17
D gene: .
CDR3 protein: CASTSVQSLSGANVLTF
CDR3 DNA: TGTGCCAGCACCTCTGTCCAGTCACTCTCTGGGGCCAACGTCCTGACTTTC

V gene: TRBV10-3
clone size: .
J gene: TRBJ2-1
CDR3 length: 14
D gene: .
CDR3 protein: CAIRHGEIYNEQFF
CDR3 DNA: TGTGCCATCAGACACGGGGAGATATACAATGAGCAGTTCTTC

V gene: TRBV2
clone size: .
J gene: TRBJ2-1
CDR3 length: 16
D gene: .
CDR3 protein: CASSITGPQTYNEQFF
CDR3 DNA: TGTGCCAGCAGCATAACGGGGCCCCAAACCTACAATGAGCAGTTCTTC